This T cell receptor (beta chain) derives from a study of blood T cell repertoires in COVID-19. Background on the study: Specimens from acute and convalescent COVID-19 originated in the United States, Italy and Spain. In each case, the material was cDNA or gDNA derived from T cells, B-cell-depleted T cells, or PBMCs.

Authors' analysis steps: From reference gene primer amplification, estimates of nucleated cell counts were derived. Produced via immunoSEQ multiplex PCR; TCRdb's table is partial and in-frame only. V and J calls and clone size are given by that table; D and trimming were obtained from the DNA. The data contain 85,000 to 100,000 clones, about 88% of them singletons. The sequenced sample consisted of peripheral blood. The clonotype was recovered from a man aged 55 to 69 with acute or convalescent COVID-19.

The CDR3 DNA reads as TGTGCCAGCAGACCGCTCGGGACTTTAAACGAGCAGTACTTC. It specifies CASRPLGTLNEQYF. The chain recombines TRBV27 with TRBJ2-7; D may be TRBD2 (6 bases). The CDR3 is 14 amino acids. CDR1 and CDR2 (germline): MNHEY, SMNVEV (reference sequence). The V end lost 6 bases, the J end lost 5 bases, and 17 bases lay between the germline ends.